Given below is one T cell receptor (beta chain) in context. These data belong to a study of CD8+CD57+ T cells in acquired aplastic anemia. Whole-study context: Mean DNA quantity obtained from sorted CD4+ and CD8+ cells was 3 to 4 ug.

Using genomic DNA as the template, TCR beta VDJ and CDR3 profiling was carried out. TCRdb itself ran the reads through MiXCR, one entry per CDR3 protein. The repertoire holds around 200,000 distinct CDR3 sequences, with about 44% as singletons. Patients selected for sequencing had displayed CD8+CD57+ cell expansion by flow cytometry. V was clipped by 3 bases and J by 4 bases, with 13 bases between them. This CDR3 is 15 amino acids long. CDR1 LNHNV and CDR2 YYDKDF come from the germline V gene (reference sequence). The receptor was derived from a human donor with aplastic anemia. This chain joins TRBV15 and TRBJ2-1; a weak D match, TRBD2 (6 bases). Sequenced sample: sorted CD4+, CD8+, or CD8+CD57+ T cells (not recorded which) from PBMCs. This chain's CDR3 is CATSSRDSSYNEQFF. The DNA for the CDR3 is TGTGCCACCAGCAGCCGGGACTCCTCGTACAATGAGCAGTTCTTC.